Included here is one T cell receptor beta chain sequence, with context. Antigen: not known. The sample is drawn from a study of beta chain features in type 1 diabetes. Study results and caveats: Whether HLA type influences TCRB rearrangement remained unresolved here. cDNA-based reads could over-represent cells with high TCR expression.

Trimming removed 4 bases from V and 5 bases from J; junction bases left unmatched: 10. Germline V gene lookup returns CDR1 LGHNA and CDR2 YNFKEQ. The CDR3 extends over 17 amino acids. Sorting of CD4+ naive, central memory, regulatory and stem cell-like memory cells was performed via CD45RO/CCR7/CD25/CD127/CD95/CD27. Of the isolated RNA, all was reverse transcribed, and so the sequenced material was expressed TCRB transcripts. The protocol was immunoSEQ multiplex PCR, while the TCRdb copy is restricted to in-frame clones and leaves out a portion. Here the sample spans about 350,000 clones, 15% to 20% being singletons.

The sequenced sample consisted of naive CD4+ T cells from blood. The clonotype was recovered from a woman younger than 35 in good health. The chain combines TRBV4-2 with TRBJ2-3, with 12 bases matching TRBD2. The chain's CDR3 is CASSRSPSSGGGDTQYF. CDR3 coding DNA: TGTGCCAGCAGCCGCAGCCCCTCTAGCGGGGGGGGAGATACGCAGTATTTT.